This TCR beta chain was documented in a study of shared T cell receptors in the human thymus. Sequencing was performed with immunoSEQ multiplex PCR; in TCRdb, only in-frame clones are kept and a portion is missing. The table lists around 730,000 clones, 80% to 90% of them singletons, with roughly 0.01% in the top ten. The CDR3 covers 14 residues. Germline CDR1 SGHTA, CDR2 FQGNSA. V dropped 7 bases and J dropped 4; count of bases not matched to a gene: 6. The sample was also linked to a second study, of human thymus T cells. That study reports: Resections removed during corrective heart surgery provided the thymus tissue used. Related reports documented highly overlapping thymic repertoires among unrelated individuals.

The specimen was thymocytes. This clonotype was obtained from a girl younger than two with a congenital heart defect. This chain links TRBV7-2 with TRBJ2-3; TRBD2 matches 9 bases. The CDR3 sequence: CASTLSGGPDTQYF. In DNA form, the CDR3 reads TGTGCCAGCACCCTTAGCGGGGGACCAGATACGCAGTATTTT. The full variable domain, rest sourced from reference TRBV7-2 and TRBJ2-3, is GAGVSQSPSNKVTEKGKDVELRCDPISGHTALYWYRQSLGQGLEFLIYFQGNSAPDKSGLPSDRFSAERTGGSVSTLTIQRTQQEDSAVYLCASTLSGGPDTQYFGPGTRLTVL.